This TCR beta chain comes out of a study of T cells in women clearing cervical HPV infection. Study information: Cases' blood sampling followed lesion detection by median roughly 150 days (90 to 200). Study outcomes and limitations: Richness differences could reflect unmeasured T-cell content per sample.

The CDR3 loop spans 15 amino acids. V lost 3 bases and J 6 bases, leaving 17 bases between the germline ends. The germline gives CDR1 SEHNR, CDR2 FQNEAQ (reference sequence). Concerning this clone: Its antigen remains unknown. The CDR3 is cut off 3 residues early in the read; its end comes from the germline J gene.

The table came from immunoSEQ multiplex PCR; TCRdb's copy has only in-frame clones and leaves some out. The table for this sample gives some 20,000 clones. The sequence came from a woman aged 18-70 years with a cervical HPV16 infection that either progressed to CIN3+ or cleared (not recorded which). What was sequenced was blood buffy coat. J is TRBJ1-2 and V is TRBV7-9; the D is unclear. The part of the CDR3 DNA that was read is TGTGCCAGCAGCTTTACTCTCTCCGGCCTAGATGGC. It is translated as CASSFTLSGLDG. In full, the CDR3 is CASSFTLSGLDGYTF.